This T cell receptor (beta chain) is drawn from a study of beta chain features in type 1 diabetes (dated by TCRdb to 2016 to 2019). As for the study more broadly: No differences in mean age, gender distribution, total cell number or subset yield were found between patients and healthy donors. Across all samples, some 99 million sorted cells were examined, and cell number per subset correlated strongly with RNA yield. In the study, recently diagnosed type 1 diabetes patients and matched healthy donors were compared on the TCRB repertoires of their sorted circulating CD4+ T cell subsets. Whereas all 28 donors provided naive and central memory subsets, regulatory and stem cell-like memory subsets were isolated from just 8 patients and roughly eight healthy donors. Points the paper makes about the study in general: Because cDNA rather than genomic DNA was sequenced, highly expressing activated cells could have been over-represented, although no difference in activation and CD3 levels was found between groups. Patients with type 1 diabetes made fewer insertions and deleted more nucleotides at VDJ recombination sites, implying thymic rearrangement abnormalities. Only small numbers of individuals were included in the HLA sub-analyses, which left unresolved whether HLA type had any influence on TCRB rearrangement. PCR might favor shorter templates, but patient and control samples were amplified and corrected together, so any skew would affect both groups equally. In all four CD4+ subsets, TCRB CDR3 length was moderately but significantly shorter in type 1 diabetes patients. Naive, central memory and regulatory TCRB repertoires appeared more similar among patients than among healthy donors.

Each donor gave one peripheral blood draw, approximately 110 mL on average, collected into heparinised tubes. A BD FACSAria II and a panel including CD45RO, CCR7, CD25, CD127, CD95 and CD27 were used to sort naive, central memory, regulatory and stem cell-like memory CD4+ T cells. Every sorted population had a purity above 95%. PBMCs were separated immediately by Lymphoprep density gradient centrifugation and were stained directly, without being cultured. To minimize batch effects, samples were stained and sorted in pairs, one healthy donor with one patient per experiment. This clone was observed a handful of times. Which antigen it targets is not known. Base qualities are not provided; no much larger clone lies one nucleotide away. All of the isolated RNA was reverse transcribed with the High Capacity cDNA Reverse Transcription Kit, so expressed TCRB transcripts were sequenced. Deep immunoSEQ sequencing was performed on naive, central memory and regulatory T cell samples, with an average of roughly 3.5 million total reads per sample. Sorted cells were lysed in RLT buffer and RNA was extracted with DNase-treated RNeasy Micro or Mini kits, depending on cell number. Each cell subset was processed on its own to prevent cross-contamination, while patient and healthy donor samples were processed together. Using the immunoSEQ multiplex PCR, TCRB sequences were amplified from cDNA into 87-bp fragments spanning the CDR3 region. Amplicons were sequenced on the Illumina HiSeq platform. The paper's data handling went like this. PCR bias was corrected computationally using synthetic template baselines, and reads within Hamming distance 2 were collapsed, with unmergeable singletons discarded. By aligning reads against IMGT, V, D and J genes, CDR3 length, and insertions or deletions at six rearrangement sites were assigned. Clonotype counts were normalized to sorted cell number within each subset before computing true diversity and Gini coefficients with the tcR R package. Repertoire sharing was quantified using the overlap coefficient calculated on TCRB nucleotide sequences. Not all clones reach the TCRdb copy of this immuneACCESS table, which keeps in-frame sequences only. Checked studies attribute under half of the gap to unresolved V genes and leave the rest unexplained. For V, J and clone size, that table is used; D and trimming come from the DNA. A total of roughly 170,000 clones appear in this sample, roughly an eighth of them only once. 0.5% to 0.75% of the sample rests with the top ten.

Material: central memory CD4+ T cells from blood. The clonotype comes from a woman aged 18-29 years in good health.

The DNA is TGTGCCACCAGCAGGAAACTAGCGGGAGCCACAGATACGCAGTATTTT. Translated, it reads CATSRKLAGATDTQYF. This chain joins TRBV15 to TRBJ2-3; 11 middle bases align to TRBD2. As encoded in the germline V gene (reference sequence), CDR1 is LNHNV while CDR2 is YYDKDF. V is trimmed back by 3 bases and J by 2 bases, and the junction contains 4 bases that no gene match accounts for. The CDR3 spans 16 residues, from the cysteine through the phenylalanine. The only DNA kept is the CDR3, 48 bases in frame from the first base.